Listed below are T cell receptor beta chains from one sample, sequenced in a study of blood T cell repertoires in COVID-19. Only in-frame clones appear in the TCRdb table, and some are missing; sequencing was by immunoSEQ multiplex PCR. This repertoire shows about 160,000 clones, around 82% found once; its top ten account for roughly 7%. The sample was peripheral blood. Receptors originate from a middle-aged woman with COVID-19, enrolled during active disease. Each CDR3 is given with its conserved first and last residue. Each record gives: J gene, V gene, CDR3 length, D gene, CDR3 protein, CDR3 DNA. A D gene is named only where the DNA matches it firmly.

j_gene: TRBJ1-6
v_gene: TRBV3-1/TRBV3-2
len: 16
d_gene: -
CDR3aa: CASSTHWDTYNSPLHF
CDR3nt: TGTGCCAGCAGCACCCACTGGGACACCTATAATTCACCCCTCCACTTT

j_gene: TRBJ2-3
v_gene: TRBV3-1/TRBV3-2
len: 17
d_gene: -
CDR3aa: CASSQVVGGGGPDTQYF
CDR3nt: TGTGCCAGCAGCCAAGTCGTCGGTGGCGGGGGCCCAGATACGCAGTATTTT

j_gene: TRBJ1-1
v_gene: TRBV4-1
len: 16
d_gene: TRBD1
CDR3aa: CASSQDGAGGHTEAFF
CDR3nt: TGCGCCAGCAGCCAAGATGGGGCAGGGGGCCACACTGAAGCTTTCTTT

j_gene: TRBJ1-1
v_gene: TRBV4-1
len: 13
d_gene: -
CDR3aa: CASSQGRNTEAFF
CDR3nt: TGCGCCAGCAGCCAAGGCAGGAACACTGAAGCTTTCTTT

j_gene: TRBJ1-5
v_gene: TRBV19
len: 16
d_gene: TRBD1
CDR3aa: CASSIRQGGSNQPQHF
CDR3nt: TGTGCCAGTAGTATCCGACAGGGGGGAAGCAATCAGCCCCAGCATTTT

j_gene: TRBJ2-1
v_gene: TRBV20-1
len: 11
d_gene: -
CDR3aa: CSAPLGSEQFF
CDR3nt: TGCAGTGCGCCGCTCGGTAGTGAGCAGTTCTTC

j_gene: TRBJ2-4
v_gene: TRBV5-8
len: 14
d_gene: -
CDR3aa: CASSLSGAKNIQYF
CDR3nt: TGTGCCAGCAGCTTGTCAGGGGCCAAAAACATTCAGTACTTC

j_gene: TRBJ2-7
v_gene: TRBV28
len: 15
d_gene: TRBD1
CDR3aa: CASSFLQGASYEQYF
CDR3nt: TGTGCCAGCAGCTTCCTTCAGGGGGCCTCCTACGAGCAGTACTTC

j_gene: TRBJ1-5
v_gene: TRBV15
len: 15
d_gene: -
CDR3aa: CATSGGGSSNQPQHF
CDR3nt: TGTGCCACCTCCGGGGGGGGTTCTAGCAATCAGCCCCAGCATTTT

j_gene: TRBJ2-7
v_gene: TRBV19
len: 17
d_gene: -
CDR3aa: CASSISAAGRGTYEQYF
CDR3nt: TGTGCCAGTAGTATATCCGCGGCGGGTCGCGGGACCTACGAGCAGTACTTC

j_gene: TRBJ1-1
v_gene: TRBV7-6
len: 17
d_gene: -
CDR3aa: CASSLFSWGGLDTEAFF
CDR3nt: TGTGCCAGCAGCTTATTCTCTTGGGGGGGGCTGGACACTGAAGCTTTCTTT

j_gene: TRBJ2-1
v_gene: TRBV19
len: 14
d_gene: TRBD2
CDR3aa: CASTRLAGYNEQFF
CDR3nt: TGTGCCAGTACAAGACTAGCGGGGTACAATGAGCAGTTCTTC

j_gene: TRBJ2-3
v_gene: TRBV25-1
len: 13
d_gene: -
CDR3aa: CASSPPGSDTQYF
CDR3nt: TGTGCCAGCAGCCCTCCAGGGTCAGATACGCAGTATTTT